This T cell receptor (beta chain) was recorded in a study of CD8+ T cells in alopecia areata. The treatment denotes: oral pan-JAK inhibitor, 5-10 mg twice daily. CDR1 and CDR2 from the germline V gene are MNHEY and SMNVEV (reference sequence). This CDR3 comprises 12 residues. V shed 6 bases and J 6 bases; nucleotides not matched to a gene: 2. Notes on the study in general: Persistence of many expanded lesional clones was seen in scalp and blood during tofacitinib.

As concerns this clone: Its specificity is unknown.

RNA extraction was followed by reverse transcription into cDNA, which acted as the sequencing template. Only in-frame clones appear in the TCRdb table, and some are missing; sequencing was by immunoSEQ multiplex PCR. This table holds roughly 200,000 clones, 35% to 45% found once. The V gene is TRBV27, the J gene TRBJ1-2; 9 bases match TRBD1. The sequencing used CD4+ T cells sorted from blood, collected between weeks 30 and 35, from a patient treated with tofacitinib. The sequence was obtained from a human donor with alopecia areata. This CDR3 is CASSNRGHGYTF. CDR3 nucleotide sequence: TGTGCCAGCAGCAACAGGGGGCATGGCTACACCTTC.